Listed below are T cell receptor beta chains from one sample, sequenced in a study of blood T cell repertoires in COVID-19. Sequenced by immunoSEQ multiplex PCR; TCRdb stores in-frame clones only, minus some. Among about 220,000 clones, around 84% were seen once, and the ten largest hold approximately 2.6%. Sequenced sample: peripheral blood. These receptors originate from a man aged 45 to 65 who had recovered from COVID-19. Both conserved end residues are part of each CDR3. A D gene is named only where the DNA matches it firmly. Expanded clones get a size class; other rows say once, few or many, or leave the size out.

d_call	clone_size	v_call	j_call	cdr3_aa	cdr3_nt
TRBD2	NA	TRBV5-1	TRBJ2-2	CASSLMGLAGGHTGELFF	TGCGCCAGCAGCTTGATGGGACTAGCGGGAGGGCACACCGGGGAGCTGTTTTTT
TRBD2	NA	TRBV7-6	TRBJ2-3	CASSGGLAGGSADTQYF	TGTGCCAGCAGCGGGGGACTAGCGGGAGGGTCGGCGGATACGCAGTATTTT
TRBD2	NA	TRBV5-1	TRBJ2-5	CASSPGLAPRGQETQYF	TGCGCCAGCAGCCCGGGACTAGCGCCTCGAGGCCAAGAGACCCAGTACTTC
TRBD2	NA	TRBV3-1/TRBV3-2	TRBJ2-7	CASSQTTSGAYEQYF	TGTGCCAGCAGCCAAACTACTAGCGGAGCCTACGAGCAGTACTTC
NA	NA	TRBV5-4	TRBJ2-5	CASSLRQSGQETQYF	TGTGCCAGCAGCTTAAGACAGTCCGGCCAAGAGACCCAGTACTTC
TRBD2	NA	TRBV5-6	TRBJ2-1	CASSLKASGAGVFF	TGTGCCAGCAGCTTGAAAGCTAGCGGGGCTGGGGTGTTCTTC
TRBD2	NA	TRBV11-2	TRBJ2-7	CASSLGLAGDPYEQYF	TGTGCCAGCAGCTTAGGGTTAGCGGGGGACCCCTACGAGCAGTACTTC
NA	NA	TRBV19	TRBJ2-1	CASSIVESYNEQFF	TGTGCCAGTAGTATAGTAGAATCCTACAATGAGCAGTTCTTC
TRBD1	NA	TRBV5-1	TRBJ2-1	CASSLAGQVSYNEQFF	TGCGCCAGCAGCTTGGCGGGACAGGTCTCCTACAATGAGCAGTTCTTC
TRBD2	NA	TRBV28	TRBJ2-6	CASSPGGARRIPSGANVLTF	TGTGCCAGCAGCCCCGGGGGGGCTCGGCGGATCCCCTCTGGGGCCAACGTCCTGACTTTC
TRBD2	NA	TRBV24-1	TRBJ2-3	CATSGSSGGREDTQYF	TGTGCCACCAGTGGATCTAGCGGGGGAAGGGAAGATACGCAGTATTTT
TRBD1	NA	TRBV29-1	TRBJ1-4	CSVFGTGTGSEKLFF	TGCAGCGTTTTCGGTACCGGGACAGGGAGTGAAAAACTGTTTTTT
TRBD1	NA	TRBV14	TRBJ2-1	CASSQGRDRGLNEQFF	TGTGCCAGCAGCCAAGGAAGGGACAGGGGGCTCAATGAGCAGTTCTTC
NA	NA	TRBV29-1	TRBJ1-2	CSVDLLDSGGYTF	TGCAGCGTTGACCTGCTGGACTCAGGAGGCTACACCTTC
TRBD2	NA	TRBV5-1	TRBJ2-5	CASSLGAGASETQYF	TGCGCCAGCAGCTTGGGGGCGGGAGCCTCAGAGACCCAGTACTTC
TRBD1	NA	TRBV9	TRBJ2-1	CASSGQGYEQFF	TGTGCCAGCAGCGGACAGGGGTATGAGCAGTTCTTC
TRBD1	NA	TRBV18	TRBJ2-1	CASSPLGQGGRSEQFF	TGTGCCAGCTCACCACTGGGACAGGGAGGTAGGAGTGAGCAGTTCTTC
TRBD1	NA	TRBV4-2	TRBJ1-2	CASSQDQAGGSDGYTF	TGTGCCAGCAGCCAAGATCAGGCAGGGGGTTCGGATGGCTACACCTTC
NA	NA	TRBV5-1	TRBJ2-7	CASSLGTLMAEQYF	TGCGCCAGCAGCTTGGGAACCCTTATGGCCGAGCAGTACTTC
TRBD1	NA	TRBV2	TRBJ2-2	CASSVGQGAGELFF	TGTGCCAGCAGTGTAGGACAGGGGGCCGGGGAGCTGTTTTTT
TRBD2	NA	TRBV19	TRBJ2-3	CASSLALAGAKDTQYF	TGTGCCAGTAGTCTGGCACTAGCGGGAGCAAAAGATACGCAGTATTTT
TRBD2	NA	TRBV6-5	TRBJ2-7	CASSLSSGPHGEQYF	TGTGCCAGCAGTTTGAGTAGCGGGCCTCACGGGGAGCAGTACTTC
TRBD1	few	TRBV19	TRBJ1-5	CASSSTTGSAIYSNQPQHF	TGTGCCAGTAGTTCCACGACAGGGTCGGCCATTTATAGCAATCAGCCCCAGCATTTT
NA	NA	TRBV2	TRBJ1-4	CASSLTTGWQKLFF	TGTGCCAGCAGTCTAACAACAGGGTGGCAAAAACTGTTTTTT
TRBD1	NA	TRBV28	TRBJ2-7	CASSGQGALYEQYF	TGTGCCAGCAGCGGACAGGGGGCTCTCTACGAGCAGTACTTC
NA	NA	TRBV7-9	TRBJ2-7	CASSLVGQGYEQYF	TGTGCCAGCAGCTTAGTGGGTCAGGGCTACGAGCAGTACTTC
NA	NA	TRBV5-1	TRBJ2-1	CASSLVWRDNEQFF	TGCGCCAGCAGCTTGGTTTGGCGGGACAATGAGCAGTTCTTC
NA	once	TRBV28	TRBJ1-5	CASSPSGQPQHF	TGTGCCAGCAGTCCCTCGGGACAGCCCCAGCATTTT
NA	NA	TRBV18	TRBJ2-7	CASSPHRRDEQYF	TGTGCCAGCTCACCACATAGGAGGGACGAGCAGTACTTC
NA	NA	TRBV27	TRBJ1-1	CASSQGTMNTEAFF	TGTGCCAGCTCCCAGGGGACAATGAACACTGAAGCTTTCTTT
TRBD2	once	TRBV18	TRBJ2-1	CASSPGLAGTYNEQFF	TGTGCCAGCTCACCGGGACTAGCGGGGACTTACAATGAGCAGTTCTTC
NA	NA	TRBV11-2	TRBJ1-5	CASSSNNQPQHF	TGTGCCAGCAGCTCCAACAATCAGCCCCAGCATTTT
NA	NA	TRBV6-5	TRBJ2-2	CASSYEGVIGTGELFF	TGTGCCAGCAGTTACGAGGGGGTAATAGGCACCGGGGAGCTGTTTTTT
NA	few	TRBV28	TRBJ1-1	CASSSRYEGAEAFF	TGTGCCAGCAGTTCCCGCTACGAGGGCGCTGAAGCTTTCTTT
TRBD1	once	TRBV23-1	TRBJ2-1	CASSRAPRDRGGGNNEQFF	TGCGCCAGCAGTCGAGCCCCGAGAGACAGGGGGGGTGGGAACAATGAGCAGTTCTTC
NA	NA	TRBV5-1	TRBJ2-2	CASSLVRGTGELFF	TGCGCCAGCAGCTTGGTACGGGGGACGGGGGAGCTGTTTTTT
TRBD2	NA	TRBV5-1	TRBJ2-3	CASSLGTSGSSTDTQYF	TGCGCCAGCAGCTTGGGTACTAGCGGAAGTAGCACAGATACGCAGTATTTT
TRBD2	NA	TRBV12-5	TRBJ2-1	CASGSRTSGASYNEQFF	TGTGCTAGTGGTTCCCGGACTAGCGGAGCGTCCTACAATGAGCAGTTCTTC
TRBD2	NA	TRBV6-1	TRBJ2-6	CASSGPPGGRAFRGANVLTF	TGTGCCAGCAGTGGCCCCCCCGGCGGGAGGGCCTTCCGGGGAGCCAACGTCCTGACTTTC
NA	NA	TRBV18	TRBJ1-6	CASSPIRAEYSYNSPLHF	TGTGCCAGCTCACCAATCAGGGCCGAATACTCCTATAATTCACCCCTCCACTTT
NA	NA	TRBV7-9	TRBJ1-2	CASSQQGSYGYTF	TGTGCCAGCAGCCAACAGGGTTCCTATGGCTACACCTTC
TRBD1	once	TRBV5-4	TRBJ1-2	CASSLAVDRVGYGYTF	TGTGCCAGCAGCTTGGCCGTGGACAGGGTGGGCTATGGCTACACCTTC
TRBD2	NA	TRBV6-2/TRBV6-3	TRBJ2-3	CASSRPPSSGRYSDTQYF	TGTGCCAGCAGCCGCCCCCCCTCTAGCGGGAGATACTCAGATACGCAGTATTTT
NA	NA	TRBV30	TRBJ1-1	CAWGTGWDTEAFF	TGTGCCTGGGGGACGGGGTGGGACACTGAAGCTTTCTTT
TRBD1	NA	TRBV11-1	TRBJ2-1	CASSLLGQGSYNEQFF	TGTGCCAGCAGCTTACTGGGACAGGGGTCCTACAATGAGCAGTTCTTC
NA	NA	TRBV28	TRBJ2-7	CASSFRHSLPSYEQYF	TGTGCCAGCAGTTTTCGACATAGTCTTCCCTCCTACGAGCAGTACTTC
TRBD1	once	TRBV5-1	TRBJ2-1	CASSVTGGIYNEQFF	TGCGCCAGCAGCGTGACAGGGGGTATCTACAATGAGCAGTTCTTC
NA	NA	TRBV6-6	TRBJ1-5	CASSSGVFGNQPQHF	TGTGCCAGCAGCTCAGGGGTTTTCGGCAATCAGCCCCAGCATTTT
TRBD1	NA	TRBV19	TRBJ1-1	CASTSTGGGTEAFF	TGTGCCAGTACCTCCACAGGGGGCGGGACTGAAGCTTTCTTT
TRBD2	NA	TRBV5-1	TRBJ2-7	CASSIGTSGYEQYF	TGCGCCAGCAGCATCGGGACTAGCGGATACGAGCAGTACTTC
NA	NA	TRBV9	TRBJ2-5	CASSVGSSGTGETQYF	TGTGCCAGCAGCGTAGGTAGCAGTGGAACAGGCGAGACCCAGTACTTC
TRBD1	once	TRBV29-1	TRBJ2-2	CSVPRTGFNGELFF	TGCAGCGTCCCCCGGACAGGGTTCAACGGGGAGCTGTTTTTT
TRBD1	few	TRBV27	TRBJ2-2	CASRTGGSGELFF	TGTGCCAGCCGGACAGGGGGCTCCGGGGAGCTGTTTTTT
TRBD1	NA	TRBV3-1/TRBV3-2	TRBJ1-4	CASSQERQGAKLFF	TGTGCCAGCAGCCAGGAGAGACAGGGCGCAAAACTGTTTTTT